This T cell receptor beta chain was sequenced for a study of vaccination effects on CD4 cells after COVID-19. Overall study findings and caveats: The study found that only 1 of 255 vaccine-induced clones from healthy vaccinees cross-reacted with common cold coronaviruses. Pronounced clonal contraction occurred in clones induced by infection and by vaccine late after vaccination. Missing from the study were early post-infection timepoints, and its convalescent patients were few.

This clone was picked up a small number of times. The antigen is unknown. CD4+ T cells specific for antigen were expanded with viral peptide pools by the ViraFEST assay before sequencing. When roughly eleven days of culture had elapsed, CD4+ T cells were isolated. Previously uninfected by SARS-CoV-2, the vaccine recipients also showed negative nucleocapsid antibodies. The authors replaced half the medium with IL-2 medium on days 3 and 7. Some clones are missing from TCRdb's copy, which holds only in-frame ones; the method was immunoSEQ multiplex PCR. The sample lists roughly 75,000 clones, approximately 72% seen once, with about 4.1% in the top ten. This CDR3 comprises 13 residues. Trimming removed 1 base from V and 3 bases from J, with 7 bases in between. Per the germline V gene, CDR1 is SGDLS and CDR2 is YYNGEE.

The material was CD4+ T cells from PBMCs cultured with HCoV-OC43 spike peptides, obtained before COVID-19 vaccination. Stated subset: HCoV-OC43 spike overlapping peptide pool stimulation. V gene TRBV9 combines with J gene TRBJ1-1; tentatively, D is TRBD1 (6 bases). This sequence was found in a human donor who received a COVID-19 vaccine. The CDR3 sequence is CASSVSGDTEAFF. In DNA form, the CDR3 reads TGTGCCAGCAGCGTATCAGGGGACACTGAAGCTTTCTTT.